The 18 T cell receptor beta chains reported below all come from one sample, sequenced in a study of shared clonotypes between healthy human individuals. Sequenced by immunoSEQ multiplex PCR; TCRdb stores in-frame clones only, minus some. The table records 1,100,000 or so clones, approximately 78% of them present only once. The sequenced sample consisted of memory CD4+ T cells from PBMCs. Described subset: CD45RA-negative fraction. These receptors all stem from a man aged 18-30 years in good health. Some clones in this sample may be carry-over from other donors' samples.

The chain recombines TRBV5-1 with TRBJ2-7; 8 bases agree with TRBD1. V lost 3 bases to trimming and J lost 7 bases; unmatched junction nucleotides: 12. CDR1 is SGHRS and CDR2 is YFSETQ in the germline V gene. The CDR3 extends over 15 amino acids. DNA of the CDR3: TGCGCCAGCAGCTCGGGCGGGCAGGGGGCGTGGGAGCAGTACTTC. This gives the protein CASSSGGQGAWEQYF.

CDR3 amino acids: CASSRQGRTDTQYF. CDR3 bases: TGTGCCAGCAGCAGACAGGGGAGGACAGATACGCAGTATTTT. The rearrangement joins TRBV6-9 to TRBJ2-3, with 8 bases identical to TRBD1. J gave up 3 bases and V 6 bases, and 5 bases lay outside the gene matches. The germline V gene encodes CDR1 MNHGY and CDR2 SVAAGI. The CDR3 has 14 amino acids.

About this clone itself: The sample holds other DNA sequences that translate to the same CDR3. The chain has TRBV5-1 and TRBJ1-1; D is perhaps TRBD1 (5 bases). CDR3 length: 14 residues. Germline CDR1 is SGHRS and CDR2 is YFSETQ. V was clipped by 0 bases and J by 2 bases, with 8 bases between them. The CDR3 sequence is CASSLAGTNTEAFF. The CDR3 coding sequence is TGCGCCAGCAGCTTGGCAGGGACTAACACTGAAGCTTTCTTT.

V gene TRBV7-9 combines with J gene TRBJ2-3; a possible D gene is TRBD2 (6 bases). The V gene's germline CDR1 is SEHNR and CDR2 FQNEAQ (reference sequence). This CDR3 contains 15 residues. Trimming pared 3 bases from V and 2 bases from J, leaving 12 bases between. The CDR3 protein is CASSFVSGDTDTQYF. CDR3 coding DNA: TGTGCCAGCAGCTTCGTTTCGGGGGACACAGATACGCAGTATTTT. Together with reference TRBV7-9 and TRBJ2-3, the CDR3 gives the full variable domain: DTGVSQNPRHKITKRGQNVTFRCDPISEHNRLYWYRQTLGQGPEFLTYFQNEAQLEKSRLLSDRFSAERPKGSFSTLEIQRTEQGDSAMYLCASSFVSGDTDTQYFGPGTRLTVL.

The chain has TRBV18 and TRBJ2-6; D not certain. The CDR3 covers 14 residues. In germline, CDR1 is KGHSH, CDR2 LQKENI. V dropped 6 bases and J dropped 0 bases, with 6 bases sitting between them. CDR3 sequence reads: CASSPISGANVLTF. CDR3 DNA: TGTGCCAGCTCTCCCATCTCTGGGGCCAACGTCCTGACTTTC.

This CDR3 is CASSFKIENTEAFF. CDR3 in DNA: TGTGCCAGCAGCTTCAAGATTGAGAACACTGAAGCTTTCTTT. The genes are TRBV5-4 and TRBJ1-1; D call uncertain. The CDR3 runs to 14 residues. Germline CDR1 SGHNT, CDR2 YYREEE (reference sequence). Trimming removed 2 bases from V and 1 base from J, with 9 bases in between.

In nucleotides, the CDR3 is TGTGCCAGCAGCTTAGAAGGGCCTCGACTTACCGAGCAGTACTTC. It codes for CASSLEGPRLTEQYF. The chain couples TRBV7-6 to TRBJ2-7; D remains ambiguous. CDR3 size: 15 residues. Germline loops: CDR1 SGHVS, CDR2 FNYEAQ. With 1 base removed from V and 6 bases from J, the gap between germline ends came to 16 bases.

The V call is TRBV25-1, the J call TRBJ2-5, with 11 bases identical to TRBD1. Germline trimming cut 0 bases from V and 5 bases from J; bases unmatched to any gene: 11. The CDR3 is made up of 18 amino acids. Germline V gene lookup returns CDR1 MGHDK and CDR2 SYGVNS. CDR3 sequence (DNA): TGTGCCAGCAGTGAATATCGAGACGGACAGGGGGCATTGGAGACCCAGTACTTC. This encodes CASSEYRDGQGALETQYF.

The chain links TRBV28 to TRBJ1-1; tentatively, D is TRBD1 (6 bases). Germline-derived CDR1 and CDR2 are MDHEN and SYDVKM. V lost 6 bases and J 2 bases, leaving 13 bases between the germline ends. This CDR3 is 14 amino acids long. CDR3 nucleotides: TGTGCCAGCAGCCCCGGGGGCAGCAACACTGAAGCTTTCTTT. It yields the protein CASSPGGSNTEAFF.

The chain joins TRBV28 to TRBJ1-1; D is uncertain. Trimming cost V 10 bases and J 6 bases, with 18 bases left between them. Germline V lookup: CDR1 MDHEN, CDR2 SYDVKM. The CDR3 consists of 13 residues. The CDR3 region is CATNRAYLPEAFF. The CDR3 coding sequence is TGTGCCACCAATCGGGCCTATCTCCCTGAAGCTTTCTTT.

This clone was counted a few times. The rearrangement links TRBV4-1 to TRBJ2-1; D remains ambiguous. CDR1 is MGHRA and CDR2 is YSYEKL in the germline V gene. This CDR3 contains 11 residues. V was shortened by 4 bases and J by 5 bases, with 3 bases between the two germline ends. CDR3 amino acids: CASSRDNEQFF. The CDR3 nucleotides read TGCGCCAGCAGCCGAGACAATGAGCAGTTCTTC.

The J gene is TRBJ1-4, the V gene TRBV19; 7 bases line up with TRBD1. CDR1 is LNHDA and CDR2 is SQIVND in the germline V gene (reference sequence). CDR3 size: 14 residues. V lost 8 bases and J lost 12; bases outside the gene matches: 15. CDR3 amino acids: CASPPGTELAELFF. Written as DNA, the CDR3 is TGTGCCAGTCCTCCCGGGACAGAGCTTGCTGAACTGTTTTTT.

This clone occurred once. This CDR3 is also generated by other DNA sequences in the sample. The chain couples TRBV18 to TRBJ2-3; D is perhaps TRBD2 (6 bases). Germline CDR1 reads KGHSH; CDR2 reads LQKENI. The CDR3 runs 14 residues. The ends were cut back, 2 bases at V and 2 bases at J, with 8 bases in the middle. CDR3 sequence: CASSPGGTTDTQYF. The CDR3 bases are TGTGCCAGCTCACCAGGGGGGACCACAGATACGCAGTATTTT.

V gene TRBV2 combines with J gene TRBJ2-7; 11 bases match TRBD2. Trimming cost V 1 base and J 2 bases; bases outside gene matches: 1. Germline V lookup: CDR1 SNHLY, CDR2 FYNNEI. CDR3 length: 15 amino acids. CDR3 DNA: TGTGCCAGCAGTGAAGAACTAGCGGGGGCCTACGAGCAGTACTTC. Translating gives CASSEELAGAYEQYF.

Concerning this clone: This likely stems from a read error, as it lies one base from a far larger clone. This sequence joins TRBV6-5 and TRBJ1-5; D gene ambiguous. The CDR3 loop spans 11 amino acids. V lost 5 bases, J lost 3 bases, and 2 bases lay in between. Germline CDR1 is MNHEY and CDR2 is SVGAGI. Here the CDR3 reads CASSDNQPQHF. For the CDR3, the DNA is TGTGCCAGCAGTGACAATCAGCCCCAGCATTTT.

This chain joins TRBV5-4 and TRBJ1-2; D possibly corresponds to TRBD1 (5 bases). The V gene lost 3 bases and the J gene lost 5 bases, with 20 bases spanning the gap. CDR1 is SGHNT and CDR2 is YYREEE in the germline V gene (reference sequence). The CDR3 has 16 amino acids. CDR3 DNA sequence: TGTGCCAGCAGCTCCCCAGGTCGGGGGTTAGCGTATGGCTACACCTTC. Amino acid sequence: CASSSPGRGLAYGYTF.

The V call is TRBV7-9, the J call TRBJ1-1; possible D gene TRBD1, 5 bases. The germline CDR1 and CDR2 sequences are SEHNR and FQNEAQ (reference sequence). The CDR3 consists of 15 residues. The V and J ends lost 3 bases and 1 base respectively, with 12 bases between them. CDR3 amino acids: CASSFIGTGNTEAFF. Here the CDR3 DNA reads TGTGCCAGCAGCTTTATAGGGACGGGGAACACTGAAGCTTTCTTT.

V is TRBV19 and J is TRBJ1-2, with 7 bases matching TRBD1. Unmatched junction bases numbered 12, after V lost 5 bases and J lost 9 bases. CDR1 is LNHDA and CDR2 is SQIVND in the germline V gene (reference sequence). The CDR3 runs to 14 residues. CDR3 amino acids: CASSAPTLGGSYTF. The CDR3 DNA reads as TGTGCCAGTAGTGCCCCTACCTTAGGGGGCAGCTACACCTTC.